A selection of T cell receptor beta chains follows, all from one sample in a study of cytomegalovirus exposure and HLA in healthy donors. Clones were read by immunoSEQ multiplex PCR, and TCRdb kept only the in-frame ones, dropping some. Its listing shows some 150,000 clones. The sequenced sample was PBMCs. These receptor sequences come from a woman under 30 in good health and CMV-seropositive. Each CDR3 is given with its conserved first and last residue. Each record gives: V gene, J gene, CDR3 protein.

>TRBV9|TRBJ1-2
CASSVGQSNYGYTF
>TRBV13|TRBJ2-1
CASSLEVGDNEQFF
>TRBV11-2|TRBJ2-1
CASSPLAGGPLNEQFF
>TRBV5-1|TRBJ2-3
CASSPWTGGSNTQYF
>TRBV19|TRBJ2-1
CASSRQGTYNEQFF
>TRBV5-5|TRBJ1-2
CASSRDRVAAIGGYTF
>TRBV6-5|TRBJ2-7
CASKPQTGGAFGQYF
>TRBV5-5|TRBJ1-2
CASSLESYGYTF
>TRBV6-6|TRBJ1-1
CASSSDRGLEAFF
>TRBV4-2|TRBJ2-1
CASSQSISGGTYNEQFF
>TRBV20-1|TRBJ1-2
CSARSSGGYTF
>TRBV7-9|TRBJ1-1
CASSHGQTEAFF
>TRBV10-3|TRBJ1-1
CAISENLLLLNTEAFF
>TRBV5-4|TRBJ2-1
CASSFSGASYNEQFF
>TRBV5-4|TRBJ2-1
CASSLGVSTSYNEQFF
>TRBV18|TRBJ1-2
CASSPIPDDYGYTF
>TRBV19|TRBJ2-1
CASRIAGVRYNEQFF
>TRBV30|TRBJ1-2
CASASGDPYGYTF
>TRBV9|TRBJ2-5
CASSDPALATQYF
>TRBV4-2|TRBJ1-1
CASSQGGKNTEAFF
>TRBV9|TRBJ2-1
CASSAGTSGLGEQFF
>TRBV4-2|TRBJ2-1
CASSGRASGGANEQFF